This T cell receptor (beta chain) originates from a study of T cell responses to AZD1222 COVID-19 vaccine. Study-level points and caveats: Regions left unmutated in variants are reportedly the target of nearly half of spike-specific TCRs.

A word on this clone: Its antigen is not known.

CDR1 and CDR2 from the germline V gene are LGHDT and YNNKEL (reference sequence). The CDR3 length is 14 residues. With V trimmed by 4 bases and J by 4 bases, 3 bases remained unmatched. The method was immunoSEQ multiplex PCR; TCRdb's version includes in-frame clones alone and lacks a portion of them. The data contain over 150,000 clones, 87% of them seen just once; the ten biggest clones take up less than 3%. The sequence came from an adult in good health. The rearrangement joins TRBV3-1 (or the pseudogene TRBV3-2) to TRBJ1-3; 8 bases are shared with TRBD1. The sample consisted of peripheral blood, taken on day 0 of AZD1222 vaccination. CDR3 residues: CASSLGQGGNTIYF. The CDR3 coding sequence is TGTGCCAGCAGCCTCGGACAGGGCGGAAACACCATATATTTT.